One and the same sample provided the 4 T cell receptor beta chains below, sequenced in a study of blood T cell repertoires in COVID-19. Measured with immunoSEQ multiplex PCR; TCRdb has only the in-frame clones, and not every one. Among about 220,000 clones listed, around four fifths were seen once. Sequencing used peripheral blood. These receptors came from a man in his thirties or forties with active or convalescent COVID-19.

For this clone: One end of the junction is discordant with germline, which a read error may explain. This chain connects TRBV7-7 to TRBJ2-1; no clear D gene. Germline CDR1 reads SSHAT; CDR2 reads FNYEAQ (reference sequence). The CDR3 covers 16 residues. The CDR3 nucleotides read TGTGCTAGCAGCAGCCGTCGAACGGGCTCCTACAATGAGCAGTTCTTC. It encodes CASSSRRTGSYNEQFF.

This clone was found once. This chain connects TRBV28 to TRBJ1-1; D perhaps matches TRBD1 (6 bases). Trimming took 5 bases from V and 11 from J, leaving 18 bases between them. The CDR3 contains 13 residues. The germline gives CDR1 MDHEN, CDR2 SYDVKM. CDR3 loop: CASSRTETGQAFF. CDR3 nucleotide sequence: TGTGCCAGCAGTCGGACAGAGACCGGTCAGGCTTTCTTT.

The chain recombines TRBV28 with TRBJ2-1; TRBD1 is a possible D gene (8 bases). The length of the CDR3 is 14 residues. The V and J ends lost 7 bases and 4 bases respectively, with 14 bases between them. Germline V CDR1 and CDR2: MDHEN, SYDVKM. CDR3 nucleotide sequence: TGTGCCAGCATCCCACAGGGGGGGTACAATGAGCAGTTCTTC. Its translation: CASIPQGGYNEQFF.

The chain links TRBV19 to TRBJ2-7; TRBD1 matches at 11 bases. Germline V gene data show CDR1 as LNHDA and CDR2 as SQIVND (reference sequence). This CDR3 has 15 amino acids. After removal of 3 bases from V and 4 bases from J, the junction contained 5 bases not matched to a gene. The CDR3: CASSIGQGAIYEQYF. CDR3 nucleotides: TGTGCCAGTAGTATCGGACAGGGGGCGATATACGAGCAGTACTTC.